What follows are 28 T cell receptor beta chains derived from one specimen sequenced in a study of T cells in Graves' hyperthyroidism and ophthalmopathy. TCR beta CDR3 sequences were amplified from RNA transcripts. The HTBI primer set served for first-round RT-PCR of the TCR CDR3. MiXCR was run by TCRdb on the multiplex PCR reads, yielding one entry per CDR3 protein. The sample records around 210,000 distinct CDR3 sequences, about 17% being singletons. The material sequenced was blood. These receptors came from a woman aged 45-60 years with Graves' hyperthyroidism.

This clonotype has a handful of counts. The chain is built from TRBV6-1 and TRBJ2-6; either TRBD1 or TRBD2 may supply D (6 bases each). CDR3 length equals 16 residues. Germline V gene data show CDR1 as MNHNS and CDR2 as SASEGT. V gave up 7 bases and J gave up 4 bases, with 17 bases separating them. CDR3 in DNA: TGTGCCAGCACCCGGGGGCAGGGCTCCGGGGCCAACGTCCTGACTTTC. Translating it yields CASTRGQGSGANVLTF.

This clonotype was counted at least ten times. The CDR3 loop reads CASSVTRWGTDTQYF. CDR3 bases: TGTGCCAGCAGTGTGACGAGGTGGGGCACAGATACGCAGTATTTT. This chain connects TRBV6-1 to TRBJ2-3, with D hard to call. V was cut by 4 bases and J by 1 base, with 12 bases left in between. This CDR3 spans 15 amino acids. The germline V gene encodes CDR1 MNHNS and CDR2 SASEGT.

This chain links TRBV7-6 with TRBJ2-1; 10 nucleotides agree with TRBD2. CDR3 length equals 16 residues. V lost 0 bases and J lost 7; bases outside the gene matches: 6. Looked up from germline, CDR1 is SGHVS and CDR2 is FNYEAQ. The CDR3 region is CASSLASLAGANEQFF. The CDR3 region has the DNA TGTGCCAGCAGCTTAGCTTCCCTAGCGGGAGCGAATGAGCAGTTCTTC. The full variable domain, with the rest looked up from reference TRBV7-6 and TRBJ2-1, is GAGVSQSPRYKVTKRGQDVALRCDPISGHVSLYWYRQALGQGPEFLTYFNYEAQQDKSGLPNDRFSAERPEGSISTLTIQRTEQRDSAMYRCASSLASLAGANEQFFGPGTRLTVL.

The gene calls are TRBV19 and TRBJ1-2; the D is unclear. Germline V lookup: CDR1 LNHDA, CDR2 SQIVND (reference sequence). V was clipped by 6 bases and J by 2 bases, with 19 bases between them. The CDR3 is 16 amino acids. The CDR3: CASSQAMAGRNYGYTF. In DNA, the CDR3 is TGTGCCAGTAGCCAGGCCATGGCAGGCCGAAACTATGGCTACACCTTC.

This clonotype appeared a few times. The chain is built from TRBV28 and TRBJ2-1; 8 bases match TRBD2. Unmatched junction bases numbered 3, after V lost 3 bases and J lost 5 bases. Germline CDR1 and CDR2: MDHEN and SYDVKM. CDR3 size: 14 residues. CDR3 in amino acids: CASSFTLADNEQFF. Here the CDR3 DNA reads TGTGCCAGCAGTTTTACACTAGCGGACAATGAGCAGTTCTTC.

At least ten counts were recorded for this clonotype. The rearrangement joins TRBV6-1 to TRBJ2-7; the D gene is possibly TRBD1 (6 bases). This CDR3 region has 13 residues. V lost 8 bases and J 0 bases, leaving 11 bases between the germline ends. Germline V CDR1 and CDR2: MNHNS, SASEGT. The CDR3 nucleotides read TGTGCCAGCTCCCAGGGGAGCTCCTACGAGCAGTACTTC. Encoded protein: CASSQGSSYEQYF.

J is TRBJ1-2 and V is TRBV6-1; 10 bases align to TRBD1. Germline V lookup: CDR1 MNHNS, CDR2 SASEGT. This CDR3 is 15 amino acids long. V was pared by 6 bases and J by 7 bases, with 11 bases of the junction left unmatched. CDR3: CASRPPGQGFVGYTF. The CDR3 coding sequence is TGTGCCAGCAGACCACCGGGACAGGGGTTCGTTGGCTACACCTTC.

This clonotype was seen at least ten times. The chain couples TRBV19 to TRBJ2-3; perhaps D is TRBD1 or TRBD2 (5 bases each). V lost 6 bases and J lost 1, with 14 bases in between. Germline loops: CDR1 LNHDA, CDR2 SQIVND (reference sequence). The CDR3 totals 15 residues. Here the CDR3 reads CASSRGPERTDTQYF. CDR3 sequence (DNA): TGTGCCAGTAGCCGGGGACCGGAACGCACAGATACGCAGTATTTT.

This clonotype was detected a few times. V gene TRBV5-5 combines with J gene TRBJ1-4, with D unclear. V was pared by 0 bases and J by 7 bases, with 7 bases between. Germline values: CDR1 SGHKS, CDR2 YYEKEE (reference sequence). The CDR3 spans 13 residues. CDR3 nucleotide sequence: TGTGCCAGCAGCTTGGTGGTTCGTGAAAAACTGTTTTTT. It encodes CASSLVVREKLFF.

There are many counts of this clonotype. CDR3 in amino acids: CASRQYQGVWATADTQYF. DNA of the CDR3: TGTGCCAGCAGGCAATACCAGGGCGTTTGGGCGACTGCAGATACGCAGTATTTT. The chain recombines TRBV27 with TRBJ2-3; D may be TRBD1 (5 bases). CDR3 size: 18 residues. The germline gives CDR1 MNHEY, CDR2 SMNVEV (reference sequence). V lost 6 bases and J lost 4, with 26 bases in between.

This clonotype turned up a few times. J is TRBJ1-5 and V is TRBV20-1; 8 positions match TRBD1. V was pared by 4 bases and J by 5 bases, with 7 bases of the junction left unmatched. Germline V CDR1 and CDR2: DFQATT, SNEGSKA (reference sequence). There are 14 residues in the CDR3. The CDR3 nucleotides read TGCAGTGCTAAGGGTGGGACAGGAGATCAGCCCCAGCATTTT. Its protein product is CSAKGGTGDQPQHF.

This sequence joins TRBV6-5 and TRBJ2-2; 7 bases agree with TRBD2. V was pared by 0 bases and J by 7 bases, with 11 bases of the junction left unmatched. The germline gives CDR1 MNHEY, CDR2 SVGAGI. This CDR3 has 17 residues. Here the CDR3 reads CASSYSPPSGTGGELFF. DNA for the CDR3: TGTGCCAGCAGTTACTCTCCCCCAAGCGGGACGGGCGGGGAGCTGTTTTTT.

This clonotype has at least ten counts. CDR3 DNA: TGCAGTGCATACCGTGGGACAGAAACTGAAGCTTTCTTT. It translates to CSAYRGTETEAFF. The chain recombines TRBV20-1 with TRBJ1-1, with TRBD1 matching 7 bases. In germline, CDR1 is DFQATT, CDR2 SNEGSKA (reference sequence). The CDR3 spans 13 residues. The trim removed 6 bases at V and 5 bases at J, leaving 9 bases unmatched.

The rearrangement uses TRBV5-1 and TRBJ1-5, with D possibly TRBD1 on 5 matching bases. With 4 bases removed from V and 4 bases from J, the gap between germline ends came to 12 bases. Germline assignment: CDR1 SGHRS and CDR2 YFSETQ. There are 14 residues in the CDR3. CDR3 DNA: TGCGCCAGCAGCCGGGACTGGAGTAATCAGCCCCAGCATTTT. This translates into CASSRDWSNQPQHF. Full variable domain (missing parts from reference TRBV5-1 and TRBJ1-5): KAGVTQTPRYLIKTRGQQVTLSCSPISGHRSVSWYQQTPGQGLQFLFEYFSETQRNKGNFPGRFSGRQFSNSRSEMNVSTLELGDSALYLCASSRDWSNQPQHFGDGTRLSIL.

This clonotype was detected a few times. The chain couples TRBV27 to TRBJ2-4; D is unresolved. This CDR3 region has 13 residues. CDR1 is MNHEY and CDR2 is SMNVEV in the germline V gene (reference sequence). V was shortened by 2 bases and J by 5 bases, with 7 bases between the two germline ends. DNA for the CDR3: TGTGCCAGCAGTTTAACCAGTCAAAACATTCAGTACTTC. It is translated as CASSLTSQNIQYF.

This clonotype was recorded many times. The genes are TRBV12-3 or TRBV12-4 and TRBJ2-7; D gene unclear. V was shortened by 8 bases and J by 4 bases, with 15 bases between the two germline ends. The length of the CDR3 is 13 residues. CDR3 DNA sequence: TGTGCCAGCGTTCATCGTTTTGGGTACGAGCAGTACTTC. It translates to CASVHRFGYEQYF.

This clonotype was recorded at least ten times. This rearrangement joins TRBV9 to TRBJ2-1, with TRBD2 matching over 8 bases. From germline, CDR1 is SGDLS and CDR2 YYNGEE. The junction had 2 bases not matched to a gene; V was cut back by 0 bases and J by 0 bases. The CDR3 length is 16 residues. CDR3 residues: CASSVAGGGSYNEQFF. CDR3 nucleotides: TGTGCCAGCAGCGTAGCGGGAGGGGGCTCCTACAATGAGCAGTTCTTC.

This clonotype was detected many times. The rearrangement uses TRBV27 and TRBJ2-7; no clear D. The CDR3 loop spans 14 amino acids. Deletions cut 0 bases from V and 0 bases from J, with 6 bases between. CDR1 is MNHEY and CDR2 is SMNVEV in the germline V gene (reference sequence). The CDR3 region has the DNA TGTGCCAGCAGTTTATCTGTGGTCTCCTACGAGCAGTACTTC. Protein product: CASSLSVVSYEQYF.

Ten or more counts support this clonotype. This rearrangement joins TRBV27 to TRBJ1-3, with 10 bases that match TRBD1. The CDR3 runs 17 residues. The germline CDR1 and CDR2 sequences are MNHEY and SMNVEV (reference sequence). After removal of 5 bases from V and 8 bases from J, the junction contained 15 bases not matched to a gene. The DNA for the CDR3 is TGTGCCAGCAGTCCCCACCGGGACAGGGGAGCCGGCCACACCATATATTTT. Protein: CASSPHRDRGAGHTIYF.

The genes are TRBV6-1 and TRBJ1-1; tentatively, D is TRBD1 (5 bases). CDR3 length: 14 amino acids. The germline CDR1 and CDR2 sequences are MNHNS and SASEGT. V lost 7 bases and J 3 bases, leaving 15 bases between the germline ends. As DNA, the CDR3 is TGTGCCAGCATCGTACGGACAATAGACACTGAAGCTTTCTTT. Protein sequence: CASIVRTIDTEAFF.

About this clonotype: Given a much more abundant clone one base away, this may be a read error. The chain combines TRBV7-2 with TRBJ1-5; 7 bases agree with TRBD1. The germline V gene encodes CDR1 SGHTA and CDR2 FQGNSA. The CDR3 spans 15 residues. This CDR3 reads CASSQTGTDNRPQHF. As DNA, the CDR3 is TGTGCCAGCAGTCAAACCGGGACAGACAATCGGCCCCAGCATTTT.

This clonotype was detected ten times or more. V and J are TRBV7-9 and TRBJ2-2; D is possibly TRBD2 (5 bases). Germline CDR1 is SEHNR and CDR2 is FQNEAQ (reference sequence). V lost 5 bases to trimming and J lost 3 bases, with 7 bases between them. This CDR3 has 13 residues. The CDR3, as DNA: TGTGCCAGCAGCAGAGCGGACACCGGGGAGCTGTTTTTT. It is translated as CASSRADTGELFF.

In its sample, this clonotype was seen many times. The chain carries TRBV15 and TRBJ1-5, with TRBD1 matching over 7 bases. Germline loops: CDR1 LNHNV, CDR2 YYDKDF (reference sequence). The CDR3 is 16 amino acids. With 0 bases clipped from V and 3 bases from J, the junction kept 5 bases outside the gene matches. The CDR3 bases are TGTGCCACCAGCAGAGACCCGGGACAGAACAATCAGCCCCAGCATTTT. It encodes CATSRDPGQNNQPQHF.

This clonotype was seen ten or more times. The V gene is TRBV12-5, the J gene TRBJ2-7; 11 nucleotides match TRBD2. V gave up 1 base and J gave up 7 bases; unmatched junction bases: 3. Germline lookup yields CDR1 LGHNT and CDR2 FRNRAP. The CDR3 extends over 14 amino acids. CDR3 protein: CASGLAGTSGEQYF. The CDR3 nucleotides read TGTGCTAGTGGTTTGGCCGGGACTAGCGGTGAGCAGTACTTC.

There are many counts of this clonotype. The chain recombines TRBV18 with TRBJ1-5; D remains ambiguous. This CDR3 contains 13 residues. V lost 3 bases, J lost 3 bases, and 6 bases lay in between. CDR1 and CDR2 (germline): KGHSH, LQKENI. CDR3 coding DNA: TGTGCCAGCTCACCGGGGATCAATCAGCCCCAGCATTTT. This sequence encodes CASSPGINQPQHF.

The V gene is TRBV5-1, the J gene TRBJ2-2; 7 bases line up with TRBD2. The trim removed 6 bases at V and 2 bases at J, leaving 4 bases unmatched. Germline loops: CDR1 SGHRS, CDR2 YFSETQ. The CDR3 sequence is 14 residues long. DNA for the CDR3: TGCGCCAGCAACCCTAGCGGTAACACCGGGGAGCTGTTTTTT. This translates into CASNPSGNTGELFF.

This clonotype showed up just a few times. The V and J genes are TRBV20-1 and TRBJ1-5; TRBD1 is a possible D gene (6 bases). Germline values: CDR1 DFQATT, CDR2 SNEGSKA (reference sequence). The CDR3 sequence is 14 residues long. The V and J ends lost 0 bases and 6 bases respectively, with 12 bases between them. This CDR3 reads CSARDIQGSQPQHF. CDR3 nucleotides: TGCAGTGCTAGAGATATCCAGGGGTCTCAGCCCCAGCATTTT.

Ten or more counts support this clonotype. The gene calls are TRBV7-8 and TRBJ1-5; D remains ambiguous. This CDR3 has 18 amino acids. Trimming took 0 bases from V and 0 from J, leaving 15 bases between them. Germline assignment: CDR1 SGHVS and CDR2 FQNEAQ. Here the CDR3 reads CASSLAPRMEYSNQPQHF. The CDR3 DNA reads TGTGCCAGCAGCTTAGCCCCCAGGATGGAGTATAGCAATCAGCCCCAGCATTTT.